In this sample, the clone carrying this TCR beta chain turned up many times. Its specificity is unknown. Those with hyperthyroidism were 18 to 65 years old, newly diagnosed, and ill for under 2 months. CDR3 size: 14 residues. The germline gives CDR1 LNHNV, CDR2 YYDKDF (reference sequence). V was trimmed by 0 bases and J by 3 bases, leaving 8 bases between them. The data derive from a study of T cells in Graves' hyperthyroidism and ophthalmopathy. Amplification yielded TCR beta CDR3 regions, with RNA transcripts as the source. When the TCR CDR3 underwent first-round RT-PCR, the HTBI primer set was used. TCRdb ran MiXCR on the multiplex PCR reads and lists one entry per CDR3 protein. This table holds 300,000 to 400,000 distinct CDR3 sequences, less than 15% found once. Study-wide points: In validation, the model predicted ophthalmopathy. These predictions came a median approximately 5.9 months before onset. The majority of expanded thyroid clonotypes above 0.001 also appeared in blood.

This sequence originates from a young woman with Graves' hyperthyroidism. Sequenced sample: blood. The genes are TRBV15 and TRBJ1-2; perhaps TRBD1 as D (5 bases). CDR3 in amino acids: CATSRDQGYYGYTF. In DNA form, the CDR3 reads TGTGCCACCAGCAGAGACCAGGGTTACTATGGCTACACCTTC.